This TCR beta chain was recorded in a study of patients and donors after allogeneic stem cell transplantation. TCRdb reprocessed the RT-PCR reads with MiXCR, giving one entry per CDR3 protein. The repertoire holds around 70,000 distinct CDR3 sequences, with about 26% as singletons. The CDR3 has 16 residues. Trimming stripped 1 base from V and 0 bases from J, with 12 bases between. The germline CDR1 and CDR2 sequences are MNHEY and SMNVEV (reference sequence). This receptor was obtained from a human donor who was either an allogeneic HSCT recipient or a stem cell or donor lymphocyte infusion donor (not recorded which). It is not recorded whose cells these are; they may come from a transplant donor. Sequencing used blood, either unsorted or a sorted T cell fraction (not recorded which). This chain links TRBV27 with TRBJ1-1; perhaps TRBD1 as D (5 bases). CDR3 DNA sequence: TGTGCCAGCAGTTTATGGGGCCCGAGGATGAACACTGAAGCTTTCTTT. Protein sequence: CASSLWGPRMNTEAFF.